This T cell receptor beta chain is from a study of cytomegalovirus exposure and HLA in healthy donors. The overall study: In a later analysis, the roughly 120 validation repertoires were reported to have used the same platform as the 600 to 800 first-cohort repertoires. Study outcomes and limitations: A list of 150 to 200 TCR beta chains associated with cytomegalovirus was given. Rarity characterized most TCR sequences, yet some public TCRs appeared in many donors. Both high specificity and high sensitivity reportedly marked the classifier's diagnosis of cytomegalovirus status.

With respect to this clone: Its antigen is still unknown.

CDR1 and CDR2 (germline): MRHNA, SNTAGT. Trimming shortened V by 3 bases and J by 4 bases, and 13 bases separated the two germline ends. There are 15 residues in the CDR3. Repertoires were generated with immunoSEQ multiplex PCR, while TCRdb's copy carries only in-frame clones and drops some. The sample holds around 300,000 clones, 88% seen once. Sequencing was performed on PBMCs. This chain links TRBV6-4 with TRBJ2-1; D gene unclear. The TCR comes from a man aged 25-45 years in good health and CMV-seronegative. The CDR3 spells CASSEEPVRYNEQFF. CDR3 coding DNA: TGTGCCAGCAGTGAGGAGCCGGTGCGTTACAATGAGCAGTTCTTC.